The rows below give T cell receptor beta chains drawn from one sample of a study of beta chain features in type 1 diabetes. Only in-frame clones appear in the TCRdb table, and some are missing; sequencing was by immunoSEQ multiplex PCR. Here the sample spans hundreds of thousands of clones, around an eighth being singletons. The sequenced sample consisted of naive CD4+ T cells from blood. The receptors were gathered from a young man with type 1 diabetes. Both conserved end residues are part of each CDR3. A D gene is named only where the DNA matches it firmly. Clone size is given for some rows only: seen once, a few or many times, or a class if the clone is expanded.

j_gene: TRBJ2-6
v_gene: TRBV2
abundance: few
d_gene: -
CDR3aa: CASTLPGANVLTF
CDR3nt: TGTGCCAGCACCTTACCTGGGGCCAACGTCCTGACTTTC

j_gene: TRBJ1-2
v_gene: TRBV16
abundance: -
d_gene: -
CDR3aa: CASSPRAEDYGYTF
CDR3nt: TGTGCCAGCAGCCCCAGGGCGGAGGACTATGGCTACACCTTC

j_gene: TRBJ2-3
v_gene: TRBV30
abundance: few
d_gene: -
CDR3aa: CAWSGDTSFGDTQYF
CDR3nt: TGTGCCTGGAGTGGGGACACATCCTTCGGAGATACGCAGTATTTT

j_gene: TRBJ2-1
v_gene: TRBV5-4
abundance: few
d_gene: TRBD2
CDR3aa: CASSLTLAEYNEQFF
CDR3nt: TGTGCCAGCAGCCTTACTCTAGCGGAATACAATGAGCAGTTCTTC

j_gene: TRBJ1-2
v_gene: TRBV5-1
abundance: -
d_gene: -
CDR3aa: CASSSQALDGYTF
CDR3nt: TGCGCCAGCAGCTCCCAGGCATTAGATGGCTACACCTTC

j_gene: TRBJ2-3
v_gene: TRBV18
abundance: -
d_gene: -
CDR3aa: CASSPRRLPDTQYF
CDR3nt: TGTGCCAGCTCACCACGGAGGCTGCCAGATACGCAGTATTTT

j_gene: TRBJ2-7
v_gene: TRBV30
abundance: -
d_gene: -
CDR3aa: CAWSRSPYEQYF
CDR3nt: TGTGCCTGGAGTAGGAGTCCGTACGAGCAGTACTTC

j_gene: TRBJ1-2
v_gene: TRBV6-5
abundance: few
d_gene: -
CDR3aa: CASSYGGLGYTF
CDR3nt: TGTGCCAGCAGTTACGGGGGTCTTGGCTACACCTTC

j_gene: TRBJ1-5
v_gene: TRBV28
abundance: -
d_gene: -
CDR3aa: CASTPALSNQPQHF
CDR3nt: TGTGCCAGCACTCCCGCCCTTAGCAATCAGCCCCAGCATTTT

j_gene: TRBJ2-5
v_gene: TRBV30
abundance: few
d_gene: -
CDR3aa: CAWSRMGSEQYF
CDR3nt: TGTGCCTGGAGTCGGATGGGTTCGGAGCAGTACTTC

j_gene: TRBJ1-5
v_gene: TRBV30
abundance: -
d_gene: -
CDR3aa: CAWSVGGRNQPQHF
CDR3nt: TGTGCCTGGAGTGTGGGAGGTCGGAATCAGCCCCAGCATTTT

j_gene: TRBJ1-3
v_gene: TRBV9
abundance: -
d_gene: -
CDR3aa: CASSVPGVGFTF
CDR3nt: TGTGCCAGCAGCGTACCAGGGGTTGGGTTTACCTTT

j_gene: TRBJ2-7
v_gene: TRBV14
abundance: few
d_gene: TRBD1
CDR3aa: CASSQVGQGYYEQYF
CDR3nt: TGTGCCAGCAGCCAAGTGGGACAGGGCTACTACGAGCAGTACTTC

j_gene: TRBJ2-3
v_gene: TRBV6-4
abundance: -
d_gene: -
CDR3aa: CASREPSTDTQYF
CDR3nt: TGTGCCAGTAGGGAGCCTAGCACAGATACGCAGTATTTT

j_gene: TRBJ1-6
v_gene: TRBV4-3
abundance: -
d_gene: TRBD1
CDR3aa: CASSQDPQGINSPLHF
CDR3nt: TGCGCCAGCAGCCAAGATCCACAGGGGATCAATTCACCCCTCCACTTT

j_gene: TRBJ2-7
v_gene: TRBV7-2
abundance: -
d_gene: -
CDR3aa: CASSLAGAVSYEQYF
CDR3nt: TGTGCCAGCAGCTTAGCCGGGGCGGTATCCTACGAGCAGTACTTC

j_gene: TRBJ2-5
v_gene: TRBV29-1
abundance: few
d_gene: TRBD1
CDR3aa: CSVADRAGETQYF
CDR3nt: TGCAGCGTTGCGGACAGGGCTGGTGAGACCCAGTACTTC

j_gene: TRBJ2-7
v_gene: TRBV9
abundance: -
d_gene: -
CDR3aa: CASSVGERNYEQYF
CDR3nt: TGTGCCAGCAGCGTAGGAGAAAGGAACTACGAGCAGTACTTC